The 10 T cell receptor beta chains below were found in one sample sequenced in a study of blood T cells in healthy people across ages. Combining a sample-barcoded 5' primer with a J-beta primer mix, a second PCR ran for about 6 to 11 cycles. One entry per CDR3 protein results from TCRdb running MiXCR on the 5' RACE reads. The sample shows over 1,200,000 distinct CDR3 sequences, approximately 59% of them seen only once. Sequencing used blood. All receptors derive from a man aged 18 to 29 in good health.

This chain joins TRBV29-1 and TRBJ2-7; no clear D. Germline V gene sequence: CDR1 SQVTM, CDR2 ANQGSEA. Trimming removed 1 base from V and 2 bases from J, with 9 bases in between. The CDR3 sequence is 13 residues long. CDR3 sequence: CSVEVATPYEQYF. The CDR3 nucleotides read TGCAGCGTTGAAGTAGCAACTCCCTACGAGCAGTACTTC.

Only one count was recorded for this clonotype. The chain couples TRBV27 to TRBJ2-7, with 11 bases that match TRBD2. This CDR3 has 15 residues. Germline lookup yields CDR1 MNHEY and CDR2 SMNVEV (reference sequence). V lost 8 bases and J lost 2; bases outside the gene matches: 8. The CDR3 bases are TGTGCCAGCCTACCTCTAGCGGGAGGCACCTACGAGCAGTACTTC. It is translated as CASLPLAGGTYEQYF.

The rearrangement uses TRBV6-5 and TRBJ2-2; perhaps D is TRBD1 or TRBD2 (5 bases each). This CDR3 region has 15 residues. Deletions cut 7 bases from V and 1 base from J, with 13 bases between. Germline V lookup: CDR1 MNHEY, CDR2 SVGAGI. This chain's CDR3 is CASTVGRMNTGELFF. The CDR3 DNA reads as TGTGCCAGCACCGTGGGACGGATGAACACCGGGGAGCTGTTTTTT.

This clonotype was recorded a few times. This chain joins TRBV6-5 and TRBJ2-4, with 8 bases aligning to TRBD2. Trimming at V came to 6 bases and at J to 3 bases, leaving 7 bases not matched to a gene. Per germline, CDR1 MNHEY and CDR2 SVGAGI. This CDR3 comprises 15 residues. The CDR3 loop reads CASSLGGAGKNIQYF. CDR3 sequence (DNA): TGTGCCAGCAGCCTCGGGGGGGCCGGCAAAAACATTCAGTACTTC.

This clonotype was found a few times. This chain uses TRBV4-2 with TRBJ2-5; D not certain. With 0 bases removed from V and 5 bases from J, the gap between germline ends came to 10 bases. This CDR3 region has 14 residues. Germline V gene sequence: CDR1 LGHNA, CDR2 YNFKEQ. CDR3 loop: CASSQDIGRETQYF. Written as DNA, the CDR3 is TGTGCCAGCAGCCAAGATATTGGTAGGGAGACCCAGTACTTC.

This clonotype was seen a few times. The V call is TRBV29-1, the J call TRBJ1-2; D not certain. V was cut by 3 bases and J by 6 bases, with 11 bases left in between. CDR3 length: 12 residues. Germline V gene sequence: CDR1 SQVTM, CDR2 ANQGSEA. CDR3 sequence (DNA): TGCAGCGTTGATTGGGGAAGTCATGGCTACACCTTC. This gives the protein CSVDWGSHGYTF.

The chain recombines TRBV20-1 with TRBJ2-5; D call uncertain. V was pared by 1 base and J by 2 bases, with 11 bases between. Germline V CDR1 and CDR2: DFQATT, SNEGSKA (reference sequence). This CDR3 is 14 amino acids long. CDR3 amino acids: CSARVLFGQETQYF. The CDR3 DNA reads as TGCAGTGCTAGAGTCCTTTTTGGGCAAGAGACCCAGTACTTC.

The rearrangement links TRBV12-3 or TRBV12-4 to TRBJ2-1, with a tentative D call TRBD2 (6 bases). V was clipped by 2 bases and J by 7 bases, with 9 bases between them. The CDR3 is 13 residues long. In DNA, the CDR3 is TGTGCCAGCAGTTTACGGGAGTCTAATGAGCAGTTCTTC. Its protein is CASSLRESNEQFF.

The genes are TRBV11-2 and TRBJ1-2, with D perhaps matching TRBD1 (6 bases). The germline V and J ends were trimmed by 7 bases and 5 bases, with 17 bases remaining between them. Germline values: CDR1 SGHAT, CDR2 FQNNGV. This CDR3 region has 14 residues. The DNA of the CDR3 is TGTGCCAGCAACGATCTTCAGGGGTATTATGGCTACACCTTC. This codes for CASNDLQGYYGYTF. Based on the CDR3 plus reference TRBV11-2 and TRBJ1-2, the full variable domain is EAGVAQSPRYKIIEKRQSVAFWCNPISGHATLYWYQQILGQGPKLLIQFQNNGVVDDSQLPKDRFSAERLKGVDSTLKIQPAKLEDSAVYLCASNDLQGYYGYTFGSGTRLTVV.

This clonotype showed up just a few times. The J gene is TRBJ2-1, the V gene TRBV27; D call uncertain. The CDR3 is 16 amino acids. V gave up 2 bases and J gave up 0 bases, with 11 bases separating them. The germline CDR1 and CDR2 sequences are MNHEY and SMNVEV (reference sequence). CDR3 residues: CASSLRGSSSYNEQFF. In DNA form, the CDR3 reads TGTGCCAGCAGTTTAAGAGGCTCCAGCTCCTACAATGAGCAGTTCTTC.